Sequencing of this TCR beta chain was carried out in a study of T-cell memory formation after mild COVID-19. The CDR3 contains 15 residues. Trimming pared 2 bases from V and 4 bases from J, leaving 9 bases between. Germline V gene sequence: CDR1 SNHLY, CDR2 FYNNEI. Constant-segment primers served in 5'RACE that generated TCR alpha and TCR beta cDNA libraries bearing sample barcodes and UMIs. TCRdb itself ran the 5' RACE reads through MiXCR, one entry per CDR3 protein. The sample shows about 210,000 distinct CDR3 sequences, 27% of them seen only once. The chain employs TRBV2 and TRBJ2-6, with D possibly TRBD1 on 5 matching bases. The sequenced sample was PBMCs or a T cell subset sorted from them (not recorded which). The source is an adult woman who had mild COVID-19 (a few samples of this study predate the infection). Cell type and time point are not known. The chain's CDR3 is CASSELGAGANVLTF. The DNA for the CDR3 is TGTGCCAGCAGTGAACTTGGGGCAGGGGCCAACGTCCTGACTTTC.